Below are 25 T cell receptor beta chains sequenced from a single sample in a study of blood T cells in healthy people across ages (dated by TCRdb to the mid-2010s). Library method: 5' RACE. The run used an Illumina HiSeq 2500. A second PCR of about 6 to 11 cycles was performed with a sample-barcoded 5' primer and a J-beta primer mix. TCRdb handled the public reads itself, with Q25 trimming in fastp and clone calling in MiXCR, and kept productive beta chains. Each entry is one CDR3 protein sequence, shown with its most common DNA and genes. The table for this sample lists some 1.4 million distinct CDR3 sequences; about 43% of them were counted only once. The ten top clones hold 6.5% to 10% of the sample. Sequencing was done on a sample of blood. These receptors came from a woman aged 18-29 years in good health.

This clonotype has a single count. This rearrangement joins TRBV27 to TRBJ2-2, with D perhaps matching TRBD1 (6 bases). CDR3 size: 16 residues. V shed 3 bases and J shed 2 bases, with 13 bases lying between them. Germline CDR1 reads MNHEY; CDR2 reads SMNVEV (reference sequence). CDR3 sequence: CASSLGTPHNTGELFF. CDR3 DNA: TGTGCCAGCAGTTTGGGGACACCTCATAACACCGGGGAGCTGTTTTTT.

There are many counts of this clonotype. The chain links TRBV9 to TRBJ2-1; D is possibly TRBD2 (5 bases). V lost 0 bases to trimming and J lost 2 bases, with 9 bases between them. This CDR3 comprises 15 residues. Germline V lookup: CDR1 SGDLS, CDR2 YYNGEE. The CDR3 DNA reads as TGTGCCAGCAGCGTAGACGAGGGCGCCTACAATGAGCAGTTCTTC. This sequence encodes CASSVDEGAYNEQFF. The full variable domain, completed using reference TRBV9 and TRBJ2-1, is DSGVTQTPKHLITATGQRVTLRCSPRSGDLSVYWYQQSLDQGLQFLIQYYNGEERAKGNILERFSAQQFPDLHSELNLSSLELGDSALYFCASSVDEGAYNEQFFGPGTRLTVL.

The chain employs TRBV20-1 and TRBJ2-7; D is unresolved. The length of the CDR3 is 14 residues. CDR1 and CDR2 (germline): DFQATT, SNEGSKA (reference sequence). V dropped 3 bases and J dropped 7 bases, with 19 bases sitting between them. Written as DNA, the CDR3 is TGCAGTGCTAGTAAATCAAGCTCCTACAATGAGCAGTACTTC. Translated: CSASKSSSYNEQYF.

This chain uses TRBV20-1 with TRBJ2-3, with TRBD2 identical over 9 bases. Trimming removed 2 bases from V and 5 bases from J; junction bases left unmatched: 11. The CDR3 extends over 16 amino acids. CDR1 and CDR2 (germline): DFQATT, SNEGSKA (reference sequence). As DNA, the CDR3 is TGCAGTGCTAGACGTCTAGCGGGGAGGCTGGAAGATACGCAGTATTTT. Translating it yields CSARRLAGRLEDTQYF.

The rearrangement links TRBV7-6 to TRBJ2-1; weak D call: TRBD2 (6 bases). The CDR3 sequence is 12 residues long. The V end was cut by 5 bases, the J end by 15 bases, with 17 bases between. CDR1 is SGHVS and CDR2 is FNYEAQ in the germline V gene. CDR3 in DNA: TGTGCCAGCAGCGTAATACTAGCAATTGCGTTCTTC. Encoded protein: CASSVILAIAFF.

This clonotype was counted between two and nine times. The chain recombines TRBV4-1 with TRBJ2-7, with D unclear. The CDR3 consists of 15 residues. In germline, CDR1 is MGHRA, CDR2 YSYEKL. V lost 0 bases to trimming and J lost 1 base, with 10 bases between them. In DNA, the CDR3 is TGCGCCAGCAGCCAAGAACCCCATGTTTCCTACGAGCAGTACTTC. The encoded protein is CASSQEPHVSYEQYF.

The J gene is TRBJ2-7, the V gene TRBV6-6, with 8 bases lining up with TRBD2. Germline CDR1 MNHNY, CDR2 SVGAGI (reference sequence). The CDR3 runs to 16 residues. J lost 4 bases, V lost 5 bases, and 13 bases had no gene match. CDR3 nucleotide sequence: TGTGCCAGCAGTCCAACTTCAAGCGGGAGAAGTTACGAGCAGTACTTC. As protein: CASSPTSSGRSYEQYF.

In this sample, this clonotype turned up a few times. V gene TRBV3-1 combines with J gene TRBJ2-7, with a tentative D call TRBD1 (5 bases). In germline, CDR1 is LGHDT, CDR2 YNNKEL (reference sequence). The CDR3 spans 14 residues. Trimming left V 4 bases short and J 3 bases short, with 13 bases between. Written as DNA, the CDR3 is TGTGCCAGCAGCCGGGGCGGTCCAGACTACGAGCAGTACTTC. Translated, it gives CASSRGGPDYEQYF.

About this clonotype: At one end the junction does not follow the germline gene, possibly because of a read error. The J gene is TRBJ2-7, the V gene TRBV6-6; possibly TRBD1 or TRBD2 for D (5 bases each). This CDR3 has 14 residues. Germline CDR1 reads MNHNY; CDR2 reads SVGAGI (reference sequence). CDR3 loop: CASSLEGFTYERYF. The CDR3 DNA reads TGTGCCAGCAGTCTCGAGGGGTTCACCTACGAGCGGTACTTC.

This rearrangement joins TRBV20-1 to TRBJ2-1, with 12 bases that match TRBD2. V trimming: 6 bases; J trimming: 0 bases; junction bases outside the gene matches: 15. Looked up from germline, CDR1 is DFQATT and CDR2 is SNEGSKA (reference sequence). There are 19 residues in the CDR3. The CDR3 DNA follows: TGCAGTGCCCGGGCCCCCGGGACTAGCGGGCATAGCTCCTACAATGAGCAGTTCTTC. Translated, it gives CSARAPGTSGHSSYNEQFF.

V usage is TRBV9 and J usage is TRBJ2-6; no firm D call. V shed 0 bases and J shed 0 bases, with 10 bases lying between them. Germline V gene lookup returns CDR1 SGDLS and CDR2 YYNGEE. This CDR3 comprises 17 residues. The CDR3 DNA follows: TGTGCCAGCAGCGTAGACAAAGAAAGCTCTGGGGCCAACGTCCTGACTTTC. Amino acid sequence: CASSVDKESSGANVLTF.

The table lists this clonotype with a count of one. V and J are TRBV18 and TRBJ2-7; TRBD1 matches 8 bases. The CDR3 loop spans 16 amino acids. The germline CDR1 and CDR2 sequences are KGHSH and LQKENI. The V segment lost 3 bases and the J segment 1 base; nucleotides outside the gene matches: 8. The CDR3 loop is CASSPRQGPTSYEQYF. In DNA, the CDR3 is TGTGCCAGCTCACCGAGACAGGGGCCAACTTCCTACGAGCAGTACTTC.

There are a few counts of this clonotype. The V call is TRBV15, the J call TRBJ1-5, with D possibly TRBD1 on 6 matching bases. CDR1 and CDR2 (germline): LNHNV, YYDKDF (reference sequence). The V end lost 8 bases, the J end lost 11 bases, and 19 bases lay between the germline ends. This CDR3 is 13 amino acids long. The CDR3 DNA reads TGTGCCACCCGAACAGGGAACTGGGGGACCCAGCATTTT. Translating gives CATRTGNWGTQHF.

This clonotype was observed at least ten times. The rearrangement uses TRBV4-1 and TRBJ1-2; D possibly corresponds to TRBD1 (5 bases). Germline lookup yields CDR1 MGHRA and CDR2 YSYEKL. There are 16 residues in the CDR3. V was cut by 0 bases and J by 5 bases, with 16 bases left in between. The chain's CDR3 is CASSQDRAREKYGYTF. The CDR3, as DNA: TGCGCCAGCAGCCAAGATAGGGCCAGGGAAAAATATGGCTACACCTTC.

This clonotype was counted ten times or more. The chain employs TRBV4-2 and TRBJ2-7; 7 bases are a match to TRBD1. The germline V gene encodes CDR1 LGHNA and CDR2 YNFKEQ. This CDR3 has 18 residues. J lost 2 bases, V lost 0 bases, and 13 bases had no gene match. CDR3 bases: TGTGCCAGCAGCCAAGATGTGGGGACAGAAACTACAACCTACGAGCAGTACTTC. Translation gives CASSQDVGTETTTYEQYF.

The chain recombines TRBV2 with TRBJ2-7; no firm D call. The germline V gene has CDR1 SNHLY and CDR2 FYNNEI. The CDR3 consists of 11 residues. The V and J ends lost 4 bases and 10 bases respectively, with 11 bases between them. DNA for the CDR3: TGTGCCAGCAGTGGCAGACCTGAACAGTACTTC. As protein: CASSGRPEQYF.

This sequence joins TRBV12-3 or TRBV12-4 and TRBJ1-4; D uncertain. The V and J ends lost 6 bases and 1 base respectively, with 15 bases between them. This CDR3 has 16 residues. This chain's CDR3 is CASSQSRIGTNEKLFF. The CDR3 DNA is TGTGCCAGCAGCCAATCGAGGATTGGAACTAATGAAAAACTGTTTTTT.

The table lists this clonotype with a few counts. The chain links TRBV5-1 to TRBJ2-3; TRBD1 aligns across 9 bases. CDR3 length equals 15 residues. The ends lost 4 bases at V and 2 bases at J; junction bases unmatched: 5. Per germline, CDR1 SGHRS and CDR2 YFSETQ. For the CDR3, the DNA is TGCGCCAGCAGCACCGGACAGGGGAACACAGATACGCAGTATTTT. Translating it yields CASSTGQGNTDTQYF.

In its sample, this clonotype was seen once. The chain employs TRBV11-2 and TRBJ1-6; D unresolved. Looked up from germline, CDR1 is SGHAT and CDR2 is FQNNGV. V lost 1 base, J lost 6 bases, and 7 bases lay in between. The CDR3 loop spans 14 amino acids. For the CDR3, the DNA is TGTGCCAGCAGCTTAGTTCAGGCTAATTCACCCCTCCACTTT. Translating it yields CASSLVQANSPLHF.

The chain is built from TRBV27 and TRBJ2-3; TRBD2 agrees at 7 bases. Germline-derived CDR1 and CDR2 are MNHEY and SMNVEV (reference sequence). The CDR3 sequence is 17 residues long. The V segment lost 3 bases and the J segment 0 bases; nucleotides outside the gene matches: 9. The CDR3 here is CASSLTRGLTSTDTQYF. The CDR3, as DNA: TGTGCCAGCAGTTTGACACGGGGACTAACTAGCACAGATACGCAGTATTTT.

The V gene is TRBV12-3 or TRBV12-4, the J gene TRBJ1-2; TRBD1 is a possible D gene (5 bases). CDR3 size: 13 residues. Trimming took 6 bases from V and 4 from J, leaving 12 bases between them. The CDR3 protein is CASSSSRVYGYTF. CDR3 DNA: TGTGCCAGCAGCTCGTCCAGGGTCTATGGCTACACCTTC.

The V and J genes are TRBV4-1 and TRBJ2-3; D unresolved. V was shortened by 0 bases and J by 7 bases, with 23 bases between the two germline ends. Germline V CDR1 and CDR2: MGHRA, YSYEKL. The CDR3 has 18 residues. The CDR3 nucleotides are TGCGCCAGCAGCCAAGACCCGCAGGCAAGATCACAGATATATACGCAGTATTTT. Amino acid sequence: CASSQDPQARSQIYTQYF.

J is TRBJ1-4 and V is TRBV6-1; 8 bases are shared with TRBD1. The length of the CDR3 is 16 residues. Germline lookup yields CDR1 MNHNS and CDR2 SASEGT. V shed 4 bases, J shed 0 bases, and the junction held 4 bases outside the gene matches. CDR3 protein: CASSAGQGSTNEKLFF. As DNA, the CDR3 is TGTGCCAGCAGTGCCGGACAGGGTTCAACTAATGAAAAACTGTTTTTT.

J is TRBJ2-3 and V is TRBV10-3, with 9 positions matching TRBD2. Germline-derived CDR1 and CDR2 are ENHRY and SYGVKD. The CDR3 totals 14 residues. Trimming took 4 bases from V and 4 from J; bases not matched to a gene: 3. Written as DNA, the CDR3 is TGTGCCATCAGTGTTAGCGGGAGCGCAGATACGCAGTATTTT. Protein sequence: CAISVSGSADTQYF.

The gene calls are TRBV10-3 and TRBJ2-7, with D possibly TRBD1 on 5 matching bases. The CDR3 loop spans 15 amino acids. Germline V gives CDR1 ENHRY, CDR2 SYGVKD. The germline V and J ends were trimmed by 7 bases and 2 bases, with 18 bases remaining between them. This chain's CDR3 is CAIKIWQGKTYEQYF. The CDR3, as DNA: TGTGCCATCAAAATCTGGCAGGGAAAAACCTACGAGCAGTACTTC.